These 17 T cell receptor beta chains came from one sample sequenced in a study of T cell repertoires in cytomegalovirus infection. MiXCR was run by TCRdb on the reads, yielding one entry per CDR3 protein. The table has fewer than 550,000 distinct CDR3 sequences, about 10% seen once. The sequencing sample was made of PBMCs. The source of these receptors is a human donor in good health (CMV status not recorded). Some clones in this sample may be carry-over from other donors' samples.

This clonotype was seen at least ten times. In DNA form, the CDR3 reads TGTGCCAGTAGTAAGTGGGAGGAGTACAATGAGCAGTTCTTC. Protein: CASSKWEEYNEQFF. J is TRBJ2-1 and V is TRBV19, with a tentative D call TRBD2 (6 bases). The CDR3 extends over 14 amino acids. Trimming shortened V by 4 bases and J by 4 bases, and 11 bases separated the two germline ends. Germline V gene sequence: CDR1 LNHDA, CDR2 SQIVND (reference sequence).

The chain couples TRBV29-1 to TRBJ2-7, with TRBD1 as a possible D gene (6 bases). Trimming shortened V by 5 bases and J by 7 bases, and 15 bases separated the two germline ends. Germline lookup yields CDR1 SQVTM and CDR2 ANQGSEA. This CDR3 has 12 residues. The CDR3 sequence: CSVSGQSGEQYF. The CDR3, as DNA: TGCAGCGTTTCGGGACAAAGTGGGGAGCAGTACTTC.

This clonotype was counted at least ten times. The chain joins TRBV5-1 to TRBJ1-2, with D uncertain. CDR3 size: 15 residues. V was cut by 4 bases and J by 4 bases, with 17 bases left in between. Germline V gene lookup returns CDR1 SGHRS and CDR2 YFSETQ. The DNA for the CDR3 is TGCGCCAGCAGCCCGGCCCGGATCTGGGGCTATGGCTACACCTTC. As protein: CASSPARIWGYGYTF.

The rearrangement uses TRBV20-1 and TRBJ2-2, with unresolved D. The ends were cut back, 0 bases at V and 0 bases at J, with 14 bases in the middle. Germline CDR1 and CDR2: DFQATT and SNEGSKA (reference sequence). CDR3 length: 17 residues. CDR3 nucleotides: TGCAGTGCTAGAGATTTCACTGGCGGAACGAACACCGGGGAGCTGTTTTTT. Its translation is CSARDFTGGTNTGELFF.

With regard to this clonotype: It may be a read error: a sequence one base away is much more abundant. The chain couples TRBV20-1 to TRBJ2-3; D gene ambiguous. The CDR3 contains 15 residues. CDR1 is DFQATT, CDR2 SNEGSKA, per germline (reference sequence). The V end was cut by 2 bases, the J end by 0 bases, with 12 bases between. The CDR3 DNA reads as TGCAGTGCTAGAATCGGGCCCACTAGCACAGATACGCAGTATTTT. Its protein product is CSARIGPTSTDTQYF.

V and J are TRBV6-5 and TRBJ1-1; possible D gene TRBD1, 5 bases. CDR3 length: 14 residues. CDR1 and CDR2 (germline): MNHEY, SVGAGI. V was trimmed by 2 bases and J by 6 bases, leaving 13 bases between them. The CDR3 here is CASSYVEGRSEAFF. The CDR3, as DNA: TGTGCCAGCAGTTACGTGGAGGGGCGATCTGAAGCTTTCTTT.

The chain has TRBV14 and TRBJ1-1; TRBD1 is a possible D gene (6 bases). Germline CDR1 SGHDN, CDR2 FVKESK. CDR3 length equals 15 residues. V lost 5 bases to trimming and J lost 0 bases, with 13 bases between them. The CDR3 nucleotides are TGTGCCAGCAGCACCTCCGACAGGATGAACACTGAAGCTTTCTTT. Translating gives CASSTSDRMNTEAFF.

This clonotype was detected ten times or more. The chain employs TRBV7-2 and TRBJ1-2, with D possibly matching TRBD1 (5 bases). Germline assignment: CDR1 SGHTA and CDR2 FQGNSA. This CDR3 is 12 amino acids long. V was clipped by 0 bases and J by 8 bases, with 7 bases between them. The CDR3 loop reads CASSLATVGYTF. The DNA of the CDR3 is TGTGCCAGCAGCTTAGCGACAGTAGGCTACACCTTC.

This clonotype was observed at least ten times. The chain joins TRBV6-2 or TRBV6-3 to TRBJ2-3, with 12 nucleotides matching TRBD2. With V trimmed by 2 bases and J by 4 bases, 10 bases remained unmatched. The CDR3 length is 18 residues. Germline values: CDR1 MNHEY, CDR2 SVGEGT. The CDR3 is CASSYPTWTSGISDTQYF. The DNA for the CDR3 is TGTGCCAGCAGTTACCCTACCTGGACTAGCGGGATCTCAGATACGCAGTATTTT.

The chain combines TRBV4-2 with TRBJ1-3, with a weak D call TRBD1 (5 bases). Germline CDR1 and CDR2: LGHNA and YNFKEQ. This CDR3 is 16 amino acids long. V was shortened by 1 base and J by 1 base, with 11 bases between the two germline ends. CDR3 sequence: CASSQANEGSGNTIYF. For the CDR3, the DNA is TGTGCCAGCAGCCAAGCCAACGAGGGGTCTGGAAACACCATATATTTT.

The chain joins TRBV20-1 to TRBJ1-2; 9 bases match TRBD1. CDR1 and CDR2 from the germline V gene are DFQATT and SNEGSKA (reference sequence). The CDR3 has 14 amino acids. Unmatched junction bases numbered 7, after V lost 8 bases and J lost 0 bases. The CDR3 DNA follows: TGCAGTCCGGGACAGGGAGGCTCTAACTATGGCTACACCTTC. Protein: CSPGQGGSNYGYTF.

The sample holds many counts of this clonotype. V is TRBV9 and J is TRBJ1-1; tentative D call: TRBD1 (5 bases). V gave up 0 bases and J gave up 8 bases, with 14 bases separating them. The germline V gene encodes CDR1 SGDLS and CDR2 YYNGEE. This CDR3 is built from 14 residues. CDR3 sequence: CASSVVRGTAEAFF. CDR3 DNA sequence: TGTGCCAGCAGCGTAGTGAGGGGTACAGCCGAAGCTTTCTTT.

This clonotype was observed many times. The chain uses TRBV5-1 and TRBJ2-5; D perhaps matches TRBD1 (6 bases). This CDR3 is built from 14 residues. V was clipped by 1 base and J by 2 bases, with 9 bases between them. The V gene's germline CDR1 is SGHRS and CDR2 YFSETQ. This CDR3 is CASSLQDSQETQYF. For the CDR3, the DNA is TGCGCCAGCAGCTTGCAGGACAGTCAAGAGACCCAGTACTTC. The whole variable domain, remainder taken from reference TRBV5-1 and TRBJ2-5, is KAGVTQTPRYLIKTRGQQVTLSCSPISGHRSVSWYQQTPGQGLQFLFEYFSETQRNKGNFPGRFSGRQFSNSRSEMNVSTLELGDSALYLCASSLQDSQETQYFGPGTRLLVL.

Regarding this clonotype: This may arise from a read error, as a much more abundant clone is one base away. The chain is built from TRBV28 and TRBJ1-1; no clear D gene. The length of the CDR3 is 15 residues. The germline V gene encodes CDR1 MDHEN and CDR2 SYDVKM. The V end lost 8 bases, the J end lost 2 bases, and 18 bases lay between the germline ends. The CDR3 DNA is TGTGCCAGCGGAAGCAAAACCGCCGGAAACACTGAAGCTTTCTTT. It yields the protein CASGSKTAGNTEAFF.

This clonotype was seen many times. V and J are TRBV6-2 or TRBV6-3 and TRBJ2-6, with 9 bases lining up with TRBD1. Losses at the gene ends were 5 bases for V and 1 base for J; bases not matched to a gene: 15. The CDR3 runs to 20 residues. From germline, CDR1 is MNHEY and CDR2 SVGEGT. CDR3 protein: CASSGRRTGASFSGANVLTF. The CDR3, as DNA: TGTGCCAGCAGTGGTAGGCGGACAGGGGCCTCCTTTTCTGGGGCCAACGTCCTGACTTTC.

CDR3 sequence reads: CASSPAGGFLRGSYEQYF. The CDR3, as DNA: TGTGCCAGCAGTCCGGCGGGGGGGTTCCTTAGGGGTTCCTACGAGCAGTACTTC. V and J are TRBV6-6 and TRBJ2-7, with 9 nucleotides matching TRBD2. The CDR3 consists of 18 residues. V was clipped by 5 bases and J by 1 base; unmatched bases: 15. Looked up from germline, CDR1 is MNHNY and CDR2 is SVGAGI (reference sequence).

This clonotype was recorded a few times. The rearrangement uses TRBV29-1 and TRBJ2-2; no clear D gene. Germline lookup yields CDR1 SQVTM and CDR2 ANQGSEA. This CDR3 contains 13 residues. Trimming cost V 4 bases and J 6 bases, with 12 bases left between them. CDR3 residues: CSVGPHSSGELFF. The CDR3, as DNA: TGCAGCGTTGGCCCTCACAGTTCCGGGGAGCTGTTTTTT.